Sequencing of this T cell receptor beta chain was carried out in a study of CD8 T cells in ankylosing spondylitis. Trimming cost V 8 bases and J 0 bases, with 11 bases left between them. The CDR3 sequence is 14 residues long. The germline gives CDR1 MNHEY, CDR2 SMNVEV (reference sequence). TCRdb recomputed calls from the 5' RACE reads with MiXCR, one row per CDR3 protein. The data contain roughly 180,000 distinct CDR3 sequences, 11% of them singletons. The sequence was obtained from a male donor with ankylosing spondylitis or in good health (not recorded which). The chain carries TRBV27 and TRBJ1-5; D call uncertain. The sequenced sample was blood, either unsorted or a sorted T cell fraction (not recorded which). The CDR3 is CASGTLGSNQPQHF. CDR3 coding DNA: TGTGCCAGCGGCACATTGGGTAGCAATCAGCCCCAGCATTTT.